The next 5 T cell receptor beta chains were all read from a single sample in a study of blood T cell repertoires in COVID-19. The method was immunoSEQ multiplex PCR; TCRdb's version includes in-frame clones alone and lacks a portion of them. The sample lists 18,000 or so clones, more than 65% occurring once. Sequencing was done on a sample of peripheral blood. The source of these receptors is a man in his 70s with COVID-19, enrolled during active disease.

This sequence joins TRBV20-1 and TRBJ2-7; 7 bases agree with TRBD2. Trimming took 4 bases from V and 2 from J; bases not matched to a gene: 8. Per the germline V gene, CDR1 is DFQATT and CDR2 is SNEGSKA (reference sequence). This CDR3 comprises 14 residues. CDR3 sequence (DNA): TGCAGTGCTATTGATCCCGGGACTACCTACGAGCAGTACTTC. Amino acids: CSAIDPGTTYEQYF.

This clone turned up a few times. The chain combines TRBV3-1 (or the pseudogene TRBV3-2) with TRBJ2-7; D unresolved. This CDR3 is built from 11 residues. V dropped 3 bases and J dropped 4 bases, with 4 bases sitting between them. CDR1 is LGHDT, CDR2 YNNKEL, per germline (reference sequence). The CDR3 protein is CASSHGYEQYF. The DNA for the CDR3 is TGTGCCAGCAGCCACGGGTACGAGCAGTACTTC.

CDR3 in amino acids: CASSRTESSYNSPLHF. The CDR3 DNA follows: TGTGCCAGCAGTCGGACTGAGAGCTCCTATAATTCACCCCTCCACTTT. The V gene is TRBV6-2 or TRBV6-3, the J gene TRBJ1-6; D not certain. The CDR3 spans 16 residues. Germline V gene lookup returns CDR1 MNHEY and CDR2 SVGEGT. The ends were cut back, 5 bases at V and 0 bases at J, with 11 bases in the middle.

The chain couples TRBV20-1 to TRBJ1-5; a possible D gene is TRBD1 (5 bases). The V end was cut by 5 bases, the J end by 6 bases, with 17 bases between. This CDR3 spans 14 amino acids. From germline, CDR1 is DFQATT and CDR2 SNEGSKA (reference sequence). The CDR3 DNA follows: TGCAGTGCTGGTGACAGCCTGAGGGCTCAGCCCCAGCATTTT. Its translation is CSAGDSLRAQPQHF.

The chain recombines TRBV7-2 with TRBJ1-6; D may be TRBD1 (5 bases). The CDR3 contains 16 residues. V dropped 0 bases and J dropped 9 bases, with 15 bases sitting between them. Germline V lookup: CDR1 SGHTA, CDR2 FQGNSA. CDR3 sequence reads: CASSLASQGASSPLHF. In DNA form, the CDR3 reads TGTGCCAGCAGCTTAGCGAGCCAAGGGGCGTCTTCACCCCTCCACTTT.